These T cell receptor beta chains were read from a single sample in a study of T-cell memory formation after mild COVID-19. TCRdb ran MiXCR on the 5' RACE reads and lists one entry per CDR3 protein. The table records some 450,000 distinct CDR3 sequences, 20% of them present only once. Sequencing was done on a sample of PBMCs or a T cell subset sorted from them (not recorded which). These receptor sequences come from an adult woman who had mild COVID-19 (a few samples of this study predate the infection). Cell type and time point are not known. Each CDR3 is given without its conserved first and last residue. D genes are given only for firm matches.

15 TRBD2 TRBV5-1 ASSSRTSGPYQETQY
15 . TRBV4-1 ASSQDPGLTNTGELF
13 TRBD1 TRBV28 ASSPRWTGGGQQF
13 TRBD2 TRBV20-1 SARETSVSTDTQY
13 . TRBV20-1 SASVGAKDGQPQH
10 TRBD1 TRBV5-1 ASSGDRYGYT
14 TRBD1 TRBV5-4 ASSRNRQGVGSPLH
11 TRBD1 TRBV28 ASRTGGSYEQY
14 TRBD2 TRBV12-3/TRBV12-4 ASSKDVGRAYNEQF
11 . TRBV6-1 ASSEAVGTGYT
11 . TRBV4-3 ASSRGQSQPQH
9 . TRBV29-1 SARGWETQY
13 TRBD2 TRBV5-1 ASSLVAGVNYEQY
10 . TRBV2 ASSGQNIMAF
12 . TRBV19 ASKDSSSYNEQF
12 . TRBV7-8 ASSNRVLKETQY
14 TRBD1 TRBV24-1 ATSDTGTGGSYGYT
9 . TRBV29-1 SVEAFYEQY